Given below is one T cell receptor beta chain in context. In its sample, this clone was seen once. What this receptor recognizes is not known. Per-base qualities were not stored, and no clone one base away is much larger. The record originates from a study of blood T cell repertoires in COVID-19 (dated by TCRdb to 2018 to 2020). For the study in its entirety: Collaborator samples came from the United States, Italy and Spain and covered acute and convalescent phases of COVID-19. The prospective study material was composed of cDNA or gDNA derived from T cells, B-cell-depleted T cells, or PBMCs. Sample metadata almost always included a de-identified subject ID, COVID-19 status, age in years and sex. The dataset comprised deeply sampled blood TCRbeta repertoires from subjects exposed to, actively infected with, or recovered from COVID-19. Where HLA class I and class II types were available, the types were taken from metadata supplied by the sample provider, not from assay-based typing. Samples came from the ongoing ImmuneRACE study (first 160 participants) plus 1,254 subjects from 6 global collaborators. A freely available public database, intended as a resource for researchers studying the immune response to SARS-CoV-2, is where the repertoires were released. The study at large found these results: How much clinical and demographic metadata was included differed by source and by participant, and the metadata was provided uncurated.

The collaborating institutions used their own protocols to collect whole blood in K2EDTA tubes. For TCRbeta analysis, collaborator samples were shipped as frozen whole blood, as isolated PBMCs, or as DNA extracted from either sample type. CDR1 and CDR2 were assigned from the germline V gene as SGDLS and YYNGEE. The CDR3, from cysteine to phenylalanine, totals 17 residues. Kept here is only the CDR3 DNA, which spans 51 bases and is read in frame from base 1. V drops 6 bases and J drops 0 bases, leaving 21 bases in between. TCRbeta CDR3 regions were amplified from genomic DNA by means of the immunoSEQ Assay, a bias-controlled multiplex PCR. For the original study's pipeline: Nucleated cell counts per sample were estimated from amplification of reference gene primers within the assay. To quantify the absolute abundance of each unique TCRbeta CDR3 rearrangement, sequence reads were collapsed and filtered. For each sample, productive Simpson clonality was calculated as the square root of Simpson's diversity index across productive rearrangements. Drawn from immuneACCESS, this table holds only the in-frame rearrangements with V and J called that TCRdb kept. Clones are partly lost; checked studies trace under half to an unresolved V gene and leave the rest unexplained. V and J calls and clone size are those listed in that table; D and trimming were worked out from the DNA. Present in this sample are 110,000 to 150,000 clones, 80% of which were seen just once. Less than 5.5% of the sample rests with the top ten.

Rearrangement joined TRBV9 to TRBJ1-2, and TRBD1 may be the D gene, going by 5 matching bases. The sequenced material came from peripheral blood. The receptor was derived from a woman in her forties or fifties with acute or convalescent COVID-19. The nucleotide sequence is TGTGCCAGCACCCGGACCATCGACAGCTATACTAACTATGGCTACACCTTC. It specifies CASTRTIDSYTNYGYTF.